The TCR beta chain under discussion was sequenced for a study of control samples from healthy donors and cancer patients. Trimming removed 6 bases at V and 6 bases at J, with 12 bases between. CDR3 length: 13 residues. CDR1 is MNHEY and CDR2 is SVGAGI in the germline V gene. Some clones are missing from TCRdb's copy, which holds only in-frame ones; the method was immunoSEQ multiplex PCR. Among over 150,000 clones listed, roughly 94% were seen once. This TCR was recovered from a young woman in good health. The J gene is TRBJ1-5, the V gene TRBV6-5, with D perhaps TRBD1 (6 bases). The source material was blood. The CDR3 spells CASRATGPQPQHF. The CDR3 DNA reads TGTGCCAGCAGGGCGACAGGCCCTCAGCCCCAGCATTTT.